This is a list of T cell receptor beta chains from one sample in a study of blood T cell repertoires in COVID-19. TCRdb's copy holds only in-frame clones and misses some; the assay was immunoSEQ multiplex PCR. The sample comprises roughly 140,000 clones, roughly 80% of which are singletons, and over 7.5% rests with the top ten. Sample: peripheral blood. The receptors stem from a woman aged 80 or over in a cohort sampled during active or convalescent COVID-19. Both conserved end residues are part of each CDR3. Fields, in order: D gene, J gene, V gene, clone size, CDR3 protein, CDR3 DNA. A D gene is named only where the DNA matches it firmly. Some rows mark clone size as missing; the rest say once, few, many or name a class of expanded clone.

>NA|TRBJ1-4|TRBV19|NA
CASSMEQENEKLFF
TGTGCCAGTAGTATGGAACAGGAGAATGAAAAACTGTTTTTT
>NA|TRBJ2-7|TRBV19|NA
CASSVSGLYEQYF
TGTGCCAGTAGTGTCTCGGGTCTCTACGAGCAGTACTTC
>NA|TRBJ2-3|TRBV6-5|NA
CASSPGTVVTDTQYF
TGTGCCAGCAGTCCCGGGACTGTGGTCACAGATACGCAGTATTTT
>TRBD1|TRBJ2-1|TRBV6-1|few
CASSEFWTGINEQFF
TGTGCCAGCAGTGAGTTTTGGACAGGGATAAATGAGCAGTTCTTC
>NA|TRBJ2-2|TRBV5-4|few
CASSSRGGSGELFF
TGTGCCAGCAGCTCGAGGGGGGGCTCCGGGGAGCTGTTTTTT
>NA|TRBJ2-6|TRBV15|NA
CATSRDHEGAGANVLTF
TGTGCCACCAGCAGAGATCATGAGGGGGCTGGGGCCAACGTCCTGACTTTC
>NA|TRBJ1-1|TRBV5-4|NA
CASSSLFTEAFF
TGTGCCAGCAGCTCACTTTTCACTGAAGCTTTCTTT
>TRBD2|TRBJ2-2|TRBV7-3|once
CASSLRLAGTGELFF
TGTGCCAGCAGCTTAAGACTAGCGGGCACCGGGGAGCTGTTTTTT
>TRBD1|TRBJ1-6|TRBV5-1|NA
CASSLGPHRGNSPLHF
TGCGCCAGCAGCTTGGGCCCACACAGGGGTAATTCACCCCTCCACTTT
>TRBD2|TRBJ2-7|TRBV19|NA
CASSARTSGEAWYF
TGTGCCAGTAGCGCCCGGACTAGCGGGGAGGCTTGGTACTTC
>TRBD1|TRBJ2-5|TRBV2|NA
CASSEDRVGETQYF
TGTGCCAGCAGCGAAGACAGGGTGGGAGAGACCCAGTACTTC
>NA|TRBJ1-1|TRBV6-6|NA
CASSYSDEGGRAFF
TGTGCCAGCAGTTACTCAGATGAGGGGGGGAGGGCTTTCTTT
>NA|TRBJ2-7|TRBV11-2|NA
CASSLREATGYEQYF
TGTGCCAGCAGCTTAAGGGAGGCAACGGGGTACGAGCAGTACTTC
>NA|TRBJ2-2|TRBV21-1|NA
CASSTRASGVNTGELFF
TGTGCCAGCAGCACCCGAGCTAGCGGGGTTAACACCGGGGAGCTGTTTTTT
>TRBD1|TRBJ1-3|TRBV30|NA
CAWSTTGLLNTIYF
TGTGCCTGGAGTACGACAGGGTTATTAAACACCATATATTTT
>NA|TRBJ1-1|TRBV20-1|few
CSAGRDTEAFF
TGCAGTGCTGGCCGGGATACTGAAGCTTTCTTT
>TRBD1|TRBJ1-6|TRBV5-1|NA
CASSFNAGTGNSPLHF
TGCGCCAGCAGCTTTAATGCCGGGACAGGGAATTCACCCCTCCACTTT
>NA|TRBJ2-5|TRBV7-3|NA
CASSLLGGKETQYF
TGTGCCAGCAGCCTACTCGGCGGGAAAGAGACCCAGTACTTC
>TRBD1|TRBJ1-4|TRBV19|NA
CASRRKGQTNEKLFF
TGTGCCAGTAGGAGAAAGGGACAGACCAATGAAAAACTGTTTTTT
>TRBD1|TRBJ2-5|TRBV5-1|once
CASSLTGGGETQYF
TGCGCCAGCAGCCTTACAGGGGGCGGGGAGACCCAGTACTTC
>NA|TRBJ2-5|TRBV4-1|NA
CASSPRGISETQYF
TGCGCCAGCAGCCCTCGGGGGATTTCAGAGACCCAGTACTTC
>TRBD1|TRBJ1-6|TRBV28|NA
CAGQGEGGSPLHF
TGTGCCGGACAGGGTGAGGGTGGTTCACCCCTCCACTTT
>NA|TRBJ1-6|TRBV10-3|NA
CAISESGQGSPLHF
TGTGCCATCAGTGAGTCAGGGCAGGGTTCACCCCTCCACTTT
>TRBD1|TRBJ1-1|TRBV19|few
CASSHPQGGNTEAFF
TGTGCCAGTAGTCACCCACAGGGGGGGAACACTGAAGCTTTCTTT
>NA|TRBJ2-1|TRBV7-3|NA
CASSFSGNEQFF
TGTGCCAGCAGCTTTAGCGGCAATGAGCAGTTCTTC
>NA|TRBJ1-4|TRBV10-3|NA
CATARGGRLVDEKLFF
TGTGCCACCGCCCGGGGGGGGCGGCTCGTCGATGAAAAACTGTTTTTT
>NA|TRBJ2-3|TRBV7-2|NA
CASSLVVGDTQYF
TGTGCCAGCAGCTTAGTCGTCGGTGATACGCAGTATTTT